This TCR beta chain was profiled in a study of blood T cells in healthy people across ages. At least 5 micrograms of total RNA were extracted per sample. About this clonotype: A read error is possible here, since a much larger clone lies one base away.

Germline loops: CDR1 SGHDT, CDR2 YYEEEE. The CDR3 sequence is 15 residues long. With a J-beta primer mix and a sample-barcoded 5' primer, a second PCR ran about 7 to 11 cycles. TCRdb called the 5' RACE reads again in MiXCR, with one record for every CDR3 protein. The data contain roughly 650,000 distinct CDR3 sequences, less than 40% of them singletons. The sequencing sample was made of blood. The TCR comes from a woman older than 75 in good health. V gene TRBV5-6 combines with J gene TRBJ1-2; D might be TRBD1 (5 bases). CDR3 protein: CASSLVGRDRYGHTF. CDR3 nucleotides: TGTGCCAGCAGCTTGGTGGGGAGGGACCGCTATGGCCACACCTTC. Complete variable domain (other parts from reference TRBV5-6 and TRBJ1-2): DAGVTQSPTHLIKTRGQQVTLRCSPKSGHDTVSWYQQALGQGPQFIFQYYEEEERQRGNFPDRFSGHQFPNYSSELNVNALLLGDSALYLCASSLVGRDRYGHTFGSGTRLTVV.